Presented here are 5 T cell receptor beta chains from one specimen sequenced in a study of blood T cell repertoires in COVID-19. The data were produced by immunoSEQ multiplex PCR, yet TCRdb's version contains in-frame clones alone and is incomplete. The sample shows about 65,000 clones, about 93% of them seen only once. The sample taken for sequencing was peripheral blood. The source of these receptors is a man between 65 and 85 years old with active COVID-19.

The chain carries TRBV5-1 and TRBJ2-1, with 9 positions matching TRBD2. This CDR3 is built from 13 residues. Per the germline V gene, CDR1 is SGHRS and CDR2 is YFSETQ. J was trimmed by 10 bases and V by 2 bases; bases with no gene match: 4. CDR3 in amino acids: CASSLGTSIEQFF. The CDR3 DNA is TGCGCCAGCAGCTTAGGGACTAGCATAGAGCAGTTCTTC.

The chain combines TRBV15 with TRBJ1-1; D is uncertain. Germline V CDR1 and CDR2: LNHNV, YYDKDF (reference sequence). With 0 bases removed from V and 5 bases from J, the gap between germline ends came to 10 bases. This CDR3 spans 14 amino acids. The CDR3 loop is CATSRDFQVTEAFF. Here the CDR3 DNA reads TGTGCCACCAGCAGAGATTTTCAGGTGACTGAAGCTTTCTTT.

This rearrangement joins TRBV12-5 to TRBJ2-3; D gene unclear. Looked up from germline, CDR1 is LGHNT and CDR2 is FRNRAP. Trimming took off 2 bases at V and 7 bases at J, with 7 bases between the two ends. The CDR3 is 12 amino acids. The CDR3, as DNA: TGTGCTAGTGGTTTGTTTTTTAATACGCAGTATTTT. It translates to CASGLFFNTQYF.

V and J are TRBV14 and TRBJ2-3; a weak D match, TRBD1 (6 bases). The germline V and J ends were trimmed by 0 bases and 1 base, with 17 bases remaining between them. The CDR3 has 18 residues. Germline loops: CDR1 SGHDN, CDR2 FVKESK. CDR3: CASSQELQGPMGTDTQYF. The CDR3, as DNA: TGTGCCAGCAGCCAAGAATTGCAGGGGCCAATGGGCACAGATACGCAGTATTTT.

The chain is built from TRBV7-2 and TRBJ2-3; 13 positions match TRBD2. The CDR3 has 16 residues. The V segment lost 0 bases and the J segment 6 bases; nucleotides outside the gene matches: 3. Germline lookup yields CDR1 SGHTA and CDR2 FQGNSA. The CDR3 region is CASSLAGLAGQDTQYF. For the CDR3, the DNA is TGTGCCAGCAGCTTAGCGGGACTAGCGGGGCAGGATACGCAGTATTTT.